What follows is one TCR beta chain and its context. The target antigen is unknown. The PCR contained 60 Vbeta and 13 Jbeta primers. Measured with immunoSEQ multiplex PCR; TCRdb has only the in-frame clones, and not every one. The sample yields 100,000 to 130,000 clones, around 73% seen once. Regarding donors, all were healthy bone marrow donors. The data are from a study of cytomegalovirus exposure and HLA in healthy donors. Regarding the study as a whole: When the data were analyzed later, several of the most significant clusters appeared to be linked to common viral pathogens.

Germline loops: CDR1 SGHAT, CDR2 FQNNGV. The CDR3 is made up of 14 amino acids. Trimming removed 8 bases at V and 4 bases at J, with 18 bases between. This rearrangement joins TRBV11-2 to TRBJ2-7; perhaps TRBD2 as D (7 bases). Sequenced: PBMCs. The source is a man under 40 in good health and CMV-seronegative. CDR3 loop: CASDKGGAGYEQYF. The CDR3 coding sequence is TGTGCCAGCGACAAAGGGGGAGCGGGATACGAGCAGTACTTC.